This TCR beta chain was documented in a study of PD-1 blockade in classical Hodgkin lymphoma. Germline values: CDR1 LNHDA, CDR2 SQIVND (reference sequence). The trim removed 5 bases at V and 0 bases at J, leaving 4 bases unmatched. This CDR3 comprises 14 residues. Time point meaning: cycle 4 day 1 (C4D1), after around six weeks of nivolumab. Each patient experienced a relapse that followed autologous stem cell transplantation, and brentuximab vedotin exposure varied. Study outcomes and limitations: Newly diagnosed patients were reported to start with lower TCR diversity than healthy donors.

Remarks on this clone: What it binds is not known.

The table came from immunoSEQ multiplex PCR; TCRdb's copy has only in-frame clones and leaves some out. The table has about 31,000 clones, over 75% seen once. The J gene is TRBJ2-7, the V gene TRBV19; TRBD1 matches 7 bases. The sequences come from peripheral blood mononuclear cells (PBMCs), collected before the fourth cycle of nivolumab. This TCR derives from a human donor with classical Hodgkin lymphoma. DNA for the CDR3: TGTGCCAGTAGTCGGGACAGAGTCTCCTACGAGCAGTACTTC. Translated, it gives CASSRDRVSYEQYF.